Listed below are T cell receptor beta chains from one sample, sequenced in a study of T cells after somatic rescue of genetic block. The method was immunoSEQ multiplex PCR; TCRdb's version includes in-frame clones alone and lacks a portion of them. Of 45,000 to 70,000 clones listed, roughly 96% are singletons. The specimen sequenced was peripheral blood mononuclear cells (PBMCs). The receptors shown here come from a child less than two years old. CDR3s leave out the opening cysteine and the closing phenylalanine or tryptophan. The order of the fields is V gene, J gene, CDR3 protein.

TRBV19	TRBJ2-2	ASSRREGSIGELF
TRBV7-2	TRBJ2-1	ASSLNRYNEQF
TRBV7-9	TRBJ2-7	ASSVSAYEQY
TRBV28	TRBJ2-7	ASSWGGGSYEQY
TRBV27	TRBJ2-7	ASRPTGGYEQY
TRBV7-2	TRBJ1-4	ASSFSRDSHATNEKLF
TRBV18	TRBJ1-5	ASSPQGNQPQH
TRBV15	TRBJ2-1	ATSRVRGSYNEQF
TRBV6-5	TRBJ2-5	ASTDRGSETQY
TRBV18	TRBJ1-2	ASSQGQGYGYT
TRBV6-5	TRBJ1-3	ASSSGGSGNTIY
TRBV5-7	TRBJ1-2	GDLTHT
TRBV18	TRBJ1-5	ASSPGNQPQH
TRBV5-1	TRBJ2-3	ASSPGLAGSTDTQY
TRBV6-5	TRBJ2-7	ASSLTETGHYEQY
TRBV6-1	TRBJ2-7	AIGLAGGSHREQY
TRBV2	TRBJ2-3	ASRPTSGSSLDTQY
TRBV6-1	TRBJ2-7	ASSEVGGLAEETYEQY
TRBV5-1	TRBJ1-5	ASSPGGGAEAQPQH
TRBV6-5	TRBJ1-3	ASSYDFLGDTIY
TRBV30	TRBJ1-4	AWTATNEKLF
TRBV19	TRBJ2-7	ASSSRTGFYEQY
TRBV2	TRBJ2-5	ASGVLQETQY
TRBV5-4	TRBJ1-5	ASSARGEQPQH
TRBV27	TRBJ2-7	ASSYSRDRVDEQY
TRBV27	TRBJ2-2	ASSLAGGPRELF
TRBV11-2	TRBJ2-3	ASSRGPGDLGTQY
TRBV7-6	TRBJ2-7	ASSDRDRGYEQY
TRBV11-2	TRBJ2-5	ASSSSGVRKTQY
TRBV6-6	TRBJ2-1	ASSHLAVEQF
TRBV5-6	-	ASSLGQSYEQY
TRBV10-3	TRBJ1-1	AISDRNTEAF
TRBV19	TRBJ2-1	ASSPQGAYNEQF
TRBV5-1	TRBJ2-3	ASSVFGRATDTQY
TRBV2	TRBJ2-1	ASSLRTGVYNEQF